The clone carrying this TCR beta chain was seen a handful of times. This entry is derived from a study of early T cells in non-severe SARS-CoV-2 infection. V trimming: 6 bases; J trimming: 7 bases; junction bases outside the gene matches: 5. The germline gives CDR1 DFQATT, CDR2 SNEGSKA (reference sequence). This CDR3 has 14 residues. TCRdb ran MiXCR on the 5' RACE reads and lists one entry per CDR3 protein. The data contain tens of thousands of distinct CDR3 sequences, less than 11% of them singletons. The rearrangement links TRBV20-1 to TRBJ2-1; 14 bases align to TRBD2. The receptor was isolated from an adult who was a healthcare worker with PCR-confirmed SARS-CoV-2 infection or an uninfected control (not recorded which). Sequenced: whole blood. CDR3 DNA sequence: TGCAGTGCCCCGAGGACTAGCGGGGGGAATGAGCAGTTCTTC. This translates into CSAPRTSGGNEQFF.